This TCR beta chain was sequenced for a study of yellow fever vaccine responses in identical twins. CDR3 length equals 13 residues. TCRdb re-called the RT-PCR reads with MiXCR, one entry per CDR3 protein. This sample has 9,500 to 11,000 distinct CDR3 sequences, with less than 85% found just once. The source material was T cells from blood (PBMCs), unsorted or a sorted subset (not recorded which), sampled before or after yellow fever vaccination (not recorded which). The rearrangement links TRBV21-1 to TRBJ1-2. TRBV21-1 counts as a pseudogene. The TCR comes from a woman in her late teens or twenties who received the yellow fever vaccine. The CDR3 spells CASSKEGNYGYTF. The CDR3 nucleotides are TGTGCCAGCAGCAAGGAGGGCAACTATGGCTACACCTTC.